The source of this TCR beta chain is a study of control samples from healthy donors and cancer patients (TCRdb year 2020). The protocol used for the library was the immunoSEQ multiplex PCR assay. In its TCRdb copy, this immuneACCESS table keeps in-frame sequences only and misses some clones. Where compared with another copy, unresolved V genes explain less than half of these, and the others have no known cause. The sample data list tens of thousands of clones, and less than 85% of these were observed just once. The ten most abundant clones make up under 40% of the sample. Details on this clone: It lacks a known antigen. Base qualities are not recorded, but no much larger clone differs from it by a single base.

Clipping removes 5 bases from V and 5 bases from J, with 9 as the unmatched junction base count. From a lookup of the germline V gene, CDR1 and CDR2 are SGHRS and YFSETQ. From cysteine to phenylalanine, the CDR3 is 15 amino acids long. Just CDR3 DNA is preserved here, 45 bases in frame from base 1. The chain couples TRBV5-1 to TRBJ1-4; TRBD1 fits 7 bases in the junction. This TCR was sampled from a man between 65 and 85 years old with lung cancer. The source material was PBMCs. The CDR3: CASRATGTENEKLFF. The DNA reads as follows: TGCGCCAGCAGAGCCACCGGGACAGAGAATGAAAAACTGTTTTTT. Beyond the CDR3, the reference TRBV5-1 and TRBJ1-4 genes provide the residues; the full variable domain reads: KAGVTQTPRYLIKTRGQQVTLSCSPISGHRSVSWYQQTPGQGLQFLFEYFSETQRNKGNFPGRFSGRQFSNSRSEMNVSTLELGDSALYLCASRATGTENEKLFFGSGTQLSVL.